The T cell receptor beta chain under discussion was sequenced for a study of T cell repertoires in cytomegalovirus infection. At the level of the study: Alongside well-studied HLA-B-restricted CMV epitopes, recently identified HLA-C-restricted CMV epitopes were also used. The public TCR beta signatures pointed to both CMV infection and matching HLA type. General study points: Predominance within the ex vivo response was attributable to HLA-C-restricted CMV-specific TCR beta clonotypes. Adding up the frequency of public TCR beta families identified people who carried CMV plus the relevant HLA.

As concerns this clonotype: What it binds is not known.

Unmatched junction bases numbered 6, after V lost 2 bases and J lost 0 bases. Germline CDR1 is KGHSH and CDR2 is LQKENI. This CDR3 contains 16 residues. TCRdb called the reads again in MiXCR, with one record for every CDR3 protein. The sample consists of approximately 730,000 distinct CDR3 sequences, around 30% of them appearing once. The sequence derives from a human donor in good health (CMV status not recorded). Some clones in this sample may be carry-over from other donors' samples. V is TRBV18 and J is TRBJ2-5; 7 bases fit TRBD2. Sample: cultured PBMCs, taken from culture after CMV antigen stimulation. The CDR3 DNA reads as TGTGCCAGCTCACCAAAGCAAGCGGGGAACCAAGAGACCCAGTACTTC. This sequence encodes CASSPKQAGNQETQYF. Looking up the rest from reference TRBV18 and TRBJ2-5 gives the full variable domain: NAGVMQNPRHLVRRRGQEARLRCSPMKGHSHVYWYRQLPEEGLKFMVYLQKENIIDESGMPKERFSAEFPKEGPSILRIQQVVRGDSAAYFCASSPKQAGNQETQYFGPGTRLLVL.